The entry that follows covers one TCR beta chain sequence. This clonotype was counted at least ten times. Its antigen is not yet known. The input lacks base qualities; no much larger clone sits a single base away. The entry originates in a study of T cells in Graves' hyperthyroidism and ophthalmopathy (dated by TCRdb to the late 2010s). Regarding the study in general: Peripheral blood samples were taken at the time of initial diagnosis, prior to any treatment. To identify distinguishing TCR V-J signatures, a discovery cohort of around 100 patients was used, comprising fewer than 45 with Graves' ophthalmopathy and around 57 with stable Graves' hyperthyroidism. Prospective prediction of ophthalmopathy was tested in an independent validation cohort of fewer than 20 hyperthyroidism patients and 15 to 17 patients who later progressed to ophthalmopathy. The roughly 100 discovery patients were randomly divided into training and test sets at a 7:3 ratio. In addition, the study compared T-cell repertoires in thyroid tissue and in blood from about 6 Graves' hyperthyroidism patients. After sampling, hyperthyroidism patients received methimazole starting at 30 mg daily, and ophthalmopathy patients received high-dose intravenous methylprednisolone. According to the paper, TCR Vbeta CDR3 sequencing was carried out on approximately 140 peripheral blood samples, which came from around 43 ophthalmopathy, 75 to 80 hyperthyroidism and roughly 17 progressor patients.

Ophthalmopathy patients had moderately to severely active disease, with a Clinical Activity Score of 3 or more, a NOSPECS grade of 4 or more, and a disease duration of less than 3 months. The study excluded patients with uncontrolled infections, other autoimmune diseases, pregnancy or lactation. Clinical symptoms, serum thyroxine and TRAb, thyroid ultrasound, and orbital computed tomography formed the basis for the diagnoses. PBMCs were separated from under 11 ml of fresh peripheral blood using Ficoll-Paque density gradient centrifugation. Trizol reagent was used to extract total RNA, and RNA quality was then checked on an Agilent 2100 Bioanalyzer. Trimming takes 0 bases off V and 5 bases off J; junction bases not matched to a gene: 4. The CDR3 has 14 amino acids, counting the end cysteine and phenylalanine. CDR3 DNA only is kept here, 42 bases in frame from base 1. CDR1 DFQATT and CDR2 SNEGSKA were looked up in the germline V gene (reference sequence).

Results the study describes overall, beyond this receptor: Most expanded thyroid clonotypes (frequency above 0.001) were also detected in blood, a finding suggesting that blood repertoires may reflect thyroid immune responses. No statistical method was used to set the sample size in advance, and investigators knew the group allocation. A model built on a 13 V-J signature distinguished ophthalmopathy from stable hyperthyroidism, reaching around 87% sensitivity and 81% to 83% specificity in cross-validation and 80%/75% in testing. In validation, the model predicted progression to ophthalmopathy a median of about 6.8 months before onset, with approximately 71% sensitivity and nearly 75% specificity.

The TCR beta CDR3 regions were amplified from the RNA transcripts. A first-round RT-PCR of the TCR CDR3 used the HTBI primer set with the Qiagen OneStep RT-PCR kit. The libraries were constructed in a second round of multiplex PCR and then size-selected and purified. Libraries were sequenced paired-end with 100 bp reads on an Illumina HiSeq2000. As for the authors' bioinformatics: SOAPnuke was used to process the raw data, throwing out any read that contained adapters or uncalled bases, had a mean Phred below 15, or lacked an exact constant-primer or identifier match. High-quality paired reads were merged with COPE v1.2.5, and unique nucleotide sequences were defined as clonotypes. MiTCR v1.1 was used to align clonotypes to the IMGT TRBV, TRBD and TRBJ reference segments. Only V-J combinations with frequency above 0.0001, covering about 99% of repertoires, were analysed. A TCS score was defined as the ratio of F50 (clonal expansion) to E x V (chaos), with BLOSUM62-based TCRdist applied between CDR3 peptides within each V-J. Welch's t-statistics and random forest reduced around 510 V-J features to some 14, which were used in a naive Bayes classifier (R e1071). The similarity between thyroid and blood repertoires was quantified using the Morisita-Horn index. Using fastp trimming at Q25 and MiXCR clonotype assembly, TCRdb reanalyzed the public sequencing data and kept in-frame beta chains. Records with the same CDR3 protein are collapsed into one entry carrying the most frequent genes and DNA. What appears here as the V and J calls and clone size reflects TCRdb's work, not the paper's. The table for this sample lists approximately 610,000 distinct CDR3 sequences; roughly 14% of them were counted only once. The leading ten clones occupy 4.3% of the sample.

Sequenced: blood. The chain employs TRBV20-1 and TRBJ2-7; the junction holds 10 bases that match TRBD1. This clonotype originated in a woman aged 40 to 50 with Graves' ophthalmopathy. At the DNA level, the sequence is TGCAGTGCTAGAGAAGGGACAGGGGCCGACGAGCAGTACTTC. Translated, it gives CSAREGTGADEQYF.